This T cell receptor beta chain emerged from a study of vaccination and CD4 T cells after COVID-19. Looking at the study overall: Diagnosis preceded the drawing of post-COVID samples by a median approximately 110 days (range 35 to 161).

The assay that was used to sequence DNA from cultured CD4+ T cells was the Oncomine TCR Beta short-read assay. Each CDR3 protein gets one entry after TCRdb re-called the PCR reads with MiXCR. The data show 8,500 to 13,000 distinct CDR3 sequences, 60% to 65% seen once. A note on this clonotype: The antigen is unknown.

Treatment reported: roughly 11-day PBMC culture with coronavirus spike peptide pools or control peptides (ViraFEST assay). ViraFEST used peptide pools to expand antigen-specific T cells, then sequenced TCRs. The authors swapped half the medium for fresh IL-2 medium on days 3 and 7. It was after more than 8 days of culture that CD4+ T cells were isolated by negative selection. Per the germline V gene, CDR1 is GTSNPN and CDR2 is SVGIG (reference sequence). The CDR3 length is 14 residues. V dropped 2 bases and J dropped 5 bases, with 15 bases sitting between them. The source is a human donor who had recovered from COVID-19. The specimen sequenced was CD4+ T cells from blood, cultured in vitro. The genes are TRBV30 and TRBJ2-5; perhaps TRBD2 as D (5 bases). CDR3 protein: CAWSPQAGGETQYF. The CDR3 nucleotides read TGTGCCTGGAGTCCCCAGGCCGGCGGGGAGACCCAGTACTTC.